What follows is one TCR beta chain and its context. Antigen specificity is unknown. The sample belongs to a study of long-term antiretroviral therapy in people with HIV. Study findings and constraints: Possibly under older ART regimens, blood was drawn between about 2003 and 2018. Repertoires with HIV possessed tighter CDR3 length spans than those of controls.

Germline CDR1 is SGHTA and CDR2 is FQGNSA. Trimming removed 5 bases from V and 3 bases from J, with 14 bases in between. There are 14 residues in the CDR3. Inclusion required at least two post-ART and at least one pre-ART PBMC samples. This was the immunoSEQ v3.0 assay at survey level. The table came from immunoSEQ multiplex PCR; TCRdb's copy has only in-frame clones and leaves some out. The sample holds tens of thousands of clones, nearly 90% seen once. The sequenced sample was unsorted PBMCs, obtained 1.1 years after starting antiretroviral therapy. This TCR derives from a man aged 18 to 30 with HIV. The rearrangement links TRBV7-2 to TRBJ2-7, with a possible D match to TRBD1 (6 bases). Here the CDR3 reads CASSERTAYYEQYF. CDR3 DNA: TGTGCCAGCAGCGAGAGGACAGCCTACTACGAGCAGTACTTC.